One and the same sample provided the 14 T cell receptor beta chains below, sequenced in a study of beta chain features in type 1 diabetes. General study points: Shorter TCRB CDR3s, moderately but significantly so, marked every one of the four CD4+ subsets in Type 1 diabetes patients.

No antigen has been assigned to these receptors. Isolated RNA was reverse transcribed in full, so expressed TCRB transcripts were sequenced. TCRdb's table, derived via immunoSEQ multiplex PCR, lists solely in-frame clones and lacks some. The data contain around 260,000 clones, 20% of them singletons. The sequencing sample was made of naive CD4+ T cells from blood. The receptors shown here come from a middle-aged woman with type 1 diabetes.

The V and J genes are TRBV7-3 and TRBJ2-3; 8 nucleotides match TRBD1. J gave up 1 base and V 3 bases, and 3 bases lay outside the gene matches. CDR1 is SGHTA, CDR2 FQGTGA, per germline. The CDR3 is made up of 15 amino acids. CDR3 residues: CASSFKGQGTDTQYF. CDR3 DNA sequence: TGTGCCAGCAGCTTCAAGGGACAGGGCACAGATACGCAGTATTTT.

CDR3 in DNA: TGTGCCAGTAGTATGGCAGCGAATGAAAAACTGTTTTTT. Residues: CASSMAANEKLFF. The chain uses TRBV19 and TRBJ1-4; D not resolved. CDR3 length equals 13 residues. V gave up 3 bases and J gave up 5 bases, with 7 bases separating them. In germline, CDR1 is LNHDA, CDR2 SQIVND (reference sequence).

The rearrangement joins TRBV27 to TRBJ1-6; 8 positions match TRBD1. V dropped 5 bases and J dropped 7; count of bases not matched to a gene: 7. This CDR3 has 15 residues. Germline V gene lookup returns CDR1 MNHEY and CDR2 SMNVEV (reference sequence). CDR3 nucleotide sequence: TGTGCCAGCAGTGCTCGGACAGGGTGGAATTCACCCCTCCACTTT. Protein sequence: CASSARTGWNSPLHF.

The chain recombines TRBV18 with TRBJ2-6; D is possibly TRBD1 (6 bases). The ends were cut back, 3 bases at V and 0 bases at J, with 15 bases in the middle. In germline, CDR1 is KGHSH, CDR2 LQKENI. This CDR3 contains 18 residues. The CDR3 is CASSPMETGVSGANVLTF. The CDR3 DNA is TGTGCCAGCTCACCGATGGAGACAGGTGTCTCTGGGGCCAACGTCCTGACTTTC. The whole variable domain, remainder taken from reference TRBV18 and TRBJ2-6, is NAGVMQNPRHLVRRRGQEARLRCSPMKGHSHVYWYRQLPEEGLKFMVYLQKENIIDESGMPKERFSAEFPKEGPSILRIQQVVRGDSAAYFCASSPMETGVSGANVLTFGAGSRLTVL.

The chain recombines TRBV6-5 with TRBJ2-5; 7 bases line up with TRBD1. The J call is uncertain, as TRBJ2-7 better fits the DNA end. Germline V gene sequence: CDR1 MNHEY, CDR2 SVGAGI. There are 14 residues in the CDR3. The chain's CDR3 is CASSYRDSSYEQYF. The CDR3 nucleotides read TGTGCCAGCAGTTACCGGGACAGCTCCTACGAGCAGTACTTC.

This clone was seen a handful of times. V gene TRBV29-1 combines with J gene TRBJ1-2; D gene ambiguous. The germline V and J ends were trimmed by 3 bases and 6 bases, with 17 bases remaining between them. The CDR3 loop spans 14 amino acids. Germline V lookup: CDR1 SQVTM, CDR2 ANQGSEA. This chain's CDR3 is CSVDPTEGRHGYTF. As DNA, the CDR3 is TGCAGCGTTGATCCCACAGAGGGTCGCCATGGCTACACCTTC. Together with reference TRBV29-1 and TRBJ1-2, the CDR3 gives the full variable domain: SAVISQKPSRDICQRGTSLTIQCQVDSQVTMMFWYRQQPGQSLTLIATANQGSEATYESGFVIDKFPISRPNLTFSTLTVSNMSPEDSSIYLCSVDPTEGRHGYTFGSGTRLTVV.

The chain couples TRBV7-9 to TRBJ1-4; maybe TRBD1 (5 bases). In germline, CDR1 is SEHNR, CDR2 FQNEAQ (reference sequence). V was pared by 3 bases and J by 5 bases, with 10 bases between. The CDR3 consists of 14 residues. This CDR3 reads CASSFQGSNEKLFF. DNA for the CDR3: TGTGCCAGCAGCTTCCAGGGTTCGAATGAAAAACTGTTTTTT.

This chain joins TRBV7-9 and TRBJ2-5; 9 nucleotides line up with TRBD1. The CDR3 extends over 17 amino acids. Germline V gene sequence: CDR1 SEHNR, CDR2 FQNEAQ (reference sequence). J gave up 5 bases and V 4 bases, and 14 bases lay outside the gene matches. The CDR3 DNA follows: TGTGCCAGCAGCTCCCCCACAAACAGGGGGCGGATCGAGACCCAGTACTTC. Its translation is CASSSPTNRGRIETQYF. Full variable domain (outside the CDR3, taken from reference TRBV7-9 and TRBJ2-5): DTGVSQNPRHKITKRGQNVTFRCDPISEHNRLYWYRQTLGQGPEFLTYFQNEAQLEKSRLLSDRFSAERPKGSFSTLEIQRTEQGDSAMYLCASSSPTNRGRIETQYFGPGTRLLVL.

This clone was detected only a few times. This chain joins TRBV2 and TRBJ1-2; no clear D gene. CDR3 length: 13 residues. V was pared by 4 bases and J by 10 bases, with 16 bases between. Germline lookup yields CDR1 SNHLY and CDR2 FYNNEI. CDR3 DNA sequence: TGTGCCAGCAGTGTCCGACGGGATGCGAACTACACCTTC. Its translation is CASSVRRDANYTF.

The J gene is TRBJ2-3, the V gene TRBV27; 7 bases are a match to TRBD1. There are 15 residues in the CDR3. Trimming at V came to 5 bases and at J to 2 bases, leaving 7 bases not matched to a gene. CDR1 is MNHEY and CDR2 is SMNVEV in the germline V gene (reference sequence). The CDR3: CASSDRALPTDTQYF. CDR3 in DNA: TGTGCCAGCAGTGACAGGGCCCTTCCCACAGATACGCAGTATTTT.

Only a few counts were recorded for this clone. The gene calls are TRBV18 and TRBJ2-5; maybe TRBD2 (6 bases). V was shortened by 4 bases and J by 1 base, with 10 bases between the two germline ends. The CDR3 extends over 14 amino acids. Germline values: CDR1 KGHSH, CDR2 LQKENI. The chain's CDR3 is CASSRSGSQETQYF. The DNA of the CDR3 is TGTGCCAGCTCACGATCCGGGAGCCAAGAGACCCAGTACTTC.

V is TRBV2 and J is TRBJ2-1, with 9 bases identical to TRBD2. Germline CDR1 and CDR2: SNHLY and FYNNEI. J was trimmed by 0 bases and V by 4 bases; bases with no gene match: 4. The CDR3 runs 16 residues. CDR3 sequence (DNA): TGTGCCAGCAGTGTCCCAGCGGGAGGCTCCTACAATGAGCAGTTCTTC. It encodes CASSVPAGGSYNEQFF.

This clone was found a few times. The chain carries TRBV2 and TRBJ2-7; D is perhaps TRBD1 (6 bases). Trimming took off 4 bases at V and 3 bases at J, with 13 bases between the two ends. The CDR3 length is 14 residues. The V gene's germline CDR1 is SNHLY and CDR2 FYNNEI. CDR3 amino acids: CASSVQGNLYEQYF. As DNA, the CDR3 is TGTGCCAGCAGTGTTCAGGGGAACCTCTACGAGCAGTACTTC.

The table lists this clone with a few counts. In the same sample, other DNA sequences code for this CDR3. The V and J genes are TRBV30 and TRBJ1-1, with 8 bases that match TRBD1. Germline CDR1 GTSNPN, CDR2 SVGIG (reference sequence). The CDR3 extends over 11 amino acids. The CDR3 here is CAGTGNTEAFF. DNA for the CDR3: TGTGCTGGGACAGGGAACACTGAAGCTTTCTTT. The full variable domain, in which reference TRBV30 and TRBJ1-1 provide the parts outside the CDR3, is SQTIHQWPATLVQPVGSPLSLECTVEGTSNPNLYWYRQAAGRGLQLLFYSVGIGQISSEVPQNLSASRPQDRQFILSSKKLLLSDSGFYLCAGTGNTEAFFGQGTRLTVV.